The rows below give T cell receptor beta chains drawn from one sample of a study of blood T cell repertoires in COVID-19. Here immunoSEQ multiplex PCR was the method, and the copy in TCRdb shows in-frame clones only, minus some. This sample has some 130,000 clones; almost 85% occur once, and the top ten carry 13%. The sequenced material came from peripheral blood. All receptors derive from a human donor in a cohort sampled during active COVID-19. CDR3s include the opening cysteine and the closing phenylalanine or tryptophan. D genes are given only for firm matches. Expanded clones get a size class; other rows say once, few or many, or leave the size out.

>TRBV6-6|few|TRBJ2-3|TRBD2
CASSPRTSGGFTDTQYF
TGTGCCAGCAGTCCGAGGACTAGCGGGGGATTCACAGATACGCAGTATTTT
>TRBV2|once|TRBJ1-4|TRBD1
CASTTQGAGEKLFF
TGTGCCAGCACAACCCAGGGGGCGGGTGAAAAACTGTTTTTT
>TRBV12-3/TRBV12-4|few|TRBJ1-2|NA
CASSRGLDGYTF
TGTGCCAGCAGTCGAGGGCTTGATGGCTACACCTTC
>TRBV5-6|NA|TRBJ2-5|NA
CASSSAVEETQYF
TGTGCCAGCAGCTCAGCGGTAGAAGAGACCCAGTACTTC
>TRBV11-2|once|TRBJ2-7|TRBD1
CASSLEGTGSSYEQYF
TGTGCCAGCAGCTTAGAAGGGACAGGTAGCTCCTACGAGCAGTACTTC
>TRBV11-2|NA|TRBJ1-6|TRBD1
CASSKQQGYNSPLHF
TGTGCCAGCAGCAAACAACAGGGGTATAATTCACCCCTCCACTTT
>TRBV28|once|TRBJ2-7|NA
CASAGVYEQYF
TGTGCCAGCGCAGGGGTCTACGAGCAGTACTTC
>TRBV27|NA|TRBJ2-3|NA
CASSFRGKDTQYF
TGTGCCAGCAGTTTTAGGGGAAAAGATACGCAGTATTTT
>TRBV5-1|NA|TRBJ2-7|NA
CASSGAFSYEQYF
TGCGCCAGCAGTGGGGCCTTCTCCTACGAGCAGTACTTC
>TRBV5-6|NA|TRBJ2-7|TRBD1
CASSSPGTASYEQYF
TGTGCCAGCAGCTCTCCCGGGACAGCCTCCTACGAGCAGTACTTC
>TRBV27|NA|TRBJ1-2|TRBD1
CASSLAGGYGYTF
TGTGCCAGCAGTTTGGCAGGGGGCTATGGCTACACCTTC
>TRBV9|NA|TRBJ2-3|TRBD1
CASKGAVADTQYF
TGTGCCAGCAAGGGGGCTGTCGCAGATACGCAGTATTTT
>TRBV3-1/TRBV3-2|NA|TRBJ2-5|TRBD1
CASSAGTGGETQYF
TGTGCCAGCAGCGCCGGGACAGGGGGGGAGACCCAGTACTTC
>TRBV10-1|NA|TRBJ2-7|TRBD2
CASRGGGVYYEQYF
TGCGCCAGCAGGGGCGGGGGGGTATACTACGAGCAGTACTTC
>TRBV2|once|TRBJ2-1|TRBD2
CASTGGASGGAYEQFF
TGTGCCAGCACCGGGGGTGCGAGCGGGGGGGCCTATGAGCAGTTCTTC
>TRBV11-2|once|TRBJ1-2|TRBD1
CASSPDRGVGYTF
TGTGCCAGCAGCCCCGACAGGGGTGTAGGCTACACCTTC
>TRBV25-1|few|TRBJ2-1|NA
CASSEYGGPGDEQFF
TGTGCCAGCAGTGAATACGGGGGTCCTGGGGATGAGCAGTTCTTC
>TRBV18|NA|TRBJ1-6|NA
CASSPVQGSSYNSPLHF
TGTGCCAGCTCACCCGTACAGGGAAGCTCCTATAATTCACCCCTCCACTTT
>TRBV4-1|NA|TRBJ1-1|NA
CASSQGWQGNTEAFF
TGCGCCAGCAGCCAAGGTTGGCAGGGGAACACTGAAGCTTTCTTT
>TRBV12-5|NA|TRBJ1-5|TRBD1
CASGPGQGGQPQHF
TGTGCTAGTGGTCCAGGACAGGGCGGTCAGCCCCAGCATTTT
>TRBV29-1|NA|TRBJ1-4|TRBD1
CSVKDRGVNEKLFF
TGCAGCGTAAAGGACAGGGGGGTTAATGAAAAACTGTTTTTT
>TRBV9|NA|TRBJ2-5|NA
CASSRTAQETQYF
TGTGCCAGCAGCAGGACAGCTCAAGAGACCCAGTACTTC
>TRBV29-1|NA|TRBJ2-3|TRBD2
CSVAASGSTDTQYF
TGCAGCGTTGCGGCTAGCGGGAGCACAGATACGCAGTATTTT
>TRBV18|NA|TRBJ1-1|TRBD1
CASSTTGTTEAFF
TGTGCCAGCTCAACGACAGGGACCACTGAAGCTTTCTTT
>TRBV6-5|NA|TRBJ1-5|TRBD1
CASSPGQGGNQPQHF
TGTGCCAGCAGCCCAGGACAGGGGGGGAATCAGCCCCAGCATTTT
>TRBV9|NA|TRBJ2-1|NA
CASSTEGTRYNEQFF
TGTGCCAGCAGCACAGAGGGGACAAGATACAATGAGCAGTTCTTC
>TRBV18|NA|TRBJ2-3|TRBD2
CASSPTSGRTDTQYF
TGTGCCAGCTCTCCGACTAGCGGTCGCACAGATACGCAGTATTTT
>TRBV6-5|NA|TRBJ2-7|NA
CASSYWQGKYEQYF
TGTGCCAGCAGTTATTGGCAGGGCAAGTACGAGCAGTACTTC